What follows describes a single T cell receptor (beta chain). What it binds is unknown. A junction end diverges from the germline sequence, so it may reflect a read error. This CDR3 is built from 13 residues. Germline V gives CDR1 LNHDA, CDR2 SQIVND (reference sequence). The data stem from a study of T cell responses to AZD1222 COVID-19 vaccine. Clones were read by immunoSEQ multiplex PCR, and TCRdb kept only the in-frame ones, dropping some. The sample has some 130,000 clones; about nine tenths are singletons. Study-wide points: Recipients of two AZD1222 doses showed rising Spike-specific TCR breadth and depth. Reportedly, nearly half of unique spike TCRs recognized epitopes outside B.1.351/B.1.1.7 mutations.

Sequenced material: peripheral blood, taken on day 0 of AZD1222 vaccination. The clonotype originates from an adult in good health. The genes are TRBV19 and TRBJ2-1; weak D call: TRBD2 (5 bases). CDR3 in DNA: TGTGCCAGTAGCTTTATAGCGAATGAGCAGTTAATCTTC. Its protein is CASSFIANEQLIF.